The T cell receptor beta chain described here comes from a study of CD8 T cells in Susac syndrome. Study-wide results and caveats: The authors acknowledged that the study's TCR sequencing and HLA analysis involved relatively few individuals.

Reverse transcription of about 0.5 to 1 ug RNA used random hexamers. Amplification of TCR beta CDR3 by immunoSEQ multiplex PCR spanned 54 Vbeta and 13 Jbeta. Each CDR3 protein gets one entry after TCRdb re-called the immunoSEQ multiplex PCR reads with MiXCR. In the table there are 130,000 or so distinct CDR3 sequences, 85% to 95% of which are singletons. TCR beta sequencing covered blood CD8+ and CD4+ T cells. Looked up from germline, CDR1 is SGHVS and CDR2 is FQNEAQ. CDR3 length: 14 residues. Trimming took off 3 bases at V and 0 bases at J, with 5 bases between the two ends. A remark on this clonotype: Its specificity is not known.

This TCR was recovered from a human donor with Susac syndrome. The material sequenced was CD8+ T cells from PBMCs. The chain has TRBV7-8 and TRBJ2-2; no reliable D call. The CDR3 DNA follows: TGTGCCAGCAGCTTGCCACCGAACACCGGGGAGCTGTTTTTT. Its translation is CASSLPPNTGELFF.